This paragraph covers one TCR beta chain sequence. This specimen comes from a study of blood T cell repertoires in COVID-19. Study as a whole: PBMCs, B-cell-depleted T cells, or T cells provided the cDNA or gDNA that made up the material.

Assay: immunoSEQ multiplex PCR; the TCRdb copy retains only in-frame clones and omits some. The data hold roughly 120,000 clones, with around four fifths observed a single time. The germline V gene encodes CDR1 SGHNT and CDR2 YENEEA. After removal of 1 base from V and 8 bases from J, the junction contained 9 bases not matched to a gene. CDR3 length: 16 amino acids. The genes are TRBV11-3 and TRBJ2-2; 8 bases map to TRBD2. The TCR sequence derives from a man between 25 and 39 years old with acute or convalescent COVID-19. The sample taken for sequencing was peripheral blood. As DNA, the CDR3 is TGTGCCAGCAGCTTAGCGTCTAGCGGGCTAGGAGGGGAGCTGTTTTTT. This sequence encodes CASSLASSGLGGELFF. Full variable domain (remainder filled in from reference TRBV11-3 and TRBJ2-2): EAGVVQSPRYKIIEKKQPVAFWCNPISGHNTLYWYLQNLGQGPELLIRYENEEAVDDSQLPKDRFSAERLKGVDSTLKIQPAELGDSAVYLCASSLASSGLGGELFFGEGSRLTVL.